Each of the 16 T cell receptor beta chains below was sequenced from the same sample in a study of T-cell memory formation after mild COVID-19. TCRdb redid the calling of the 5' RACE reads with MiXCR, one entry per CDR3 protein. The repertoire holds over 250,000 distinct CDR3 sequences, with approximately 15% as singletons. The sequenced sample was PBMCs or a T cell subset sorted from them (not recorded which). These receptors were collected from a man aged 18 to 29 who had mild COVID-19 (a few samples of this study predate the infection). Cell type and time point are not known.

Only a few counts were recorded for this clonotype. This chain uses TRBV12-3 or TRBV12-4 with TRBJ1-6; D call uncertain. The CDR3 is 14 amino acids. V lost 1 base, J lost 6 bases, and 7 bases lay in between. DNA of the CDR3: TGTGCCAGCAGTTTAGGACCGGTTAATTCACCCCTCCACTTT. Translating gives CASSLGPVNSPLHF.

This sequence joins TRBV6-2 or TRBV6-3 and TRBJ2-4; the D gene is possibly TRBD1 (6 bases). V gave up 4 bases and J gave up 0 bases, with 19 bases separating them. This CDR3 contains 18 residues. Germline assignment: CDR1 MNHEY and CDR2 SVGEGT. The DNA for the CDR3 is TGTGCCAGCAGTTCCCTCCCACAGACAGGAATAGCCAAAAACATTCAGTACTTC. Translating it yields CASSSLPQTGIAKNIQYF.

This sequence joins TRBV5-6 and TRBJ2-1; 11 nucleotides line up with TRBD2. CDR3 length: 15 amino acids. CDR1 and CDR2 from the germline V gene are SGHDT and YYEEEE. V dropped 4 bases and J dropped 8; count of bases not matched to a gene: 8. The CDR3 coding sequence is TGTGCCAGCAGCCCTTTAGCGGGGGGGTGGGATGAGCAGTTCTTC. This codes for CASSPLAGGWDEQFF.

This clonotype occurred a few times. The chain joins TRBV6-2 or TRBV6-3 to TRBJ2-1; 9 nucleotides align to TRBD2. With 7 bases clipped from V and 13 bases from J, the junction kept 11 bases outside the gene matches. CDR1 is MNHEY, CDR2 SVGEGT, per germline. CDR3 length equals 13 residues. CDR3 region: CASKLVAGAAQFF. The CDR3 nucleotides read TGTGCCAGCAAACTCGTAGCGGGGGCCGCCCAGTTCTTC.

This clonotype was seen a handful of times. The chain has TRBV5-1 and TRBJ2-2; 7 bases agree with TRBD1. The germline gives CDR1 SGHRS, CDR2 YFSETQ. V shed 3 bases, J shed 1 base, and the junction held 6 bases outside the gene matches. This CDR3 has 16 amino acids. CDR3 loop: CASSYIGTENTGELFF. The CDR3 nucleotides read TGCGCCAGCAGCTATATCGGGACAGAGAACACCGGGGAGCTGTTTTTT.

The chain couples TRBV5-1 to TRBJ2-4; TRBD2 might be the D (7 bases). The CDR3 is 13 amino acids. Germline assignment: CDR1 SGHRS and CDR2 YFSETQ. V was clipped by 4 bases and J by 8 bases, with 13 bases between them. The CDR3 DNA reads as TGCGCCAGCAGCAGAGGGGGGGGAGACATTCAGTACTTC. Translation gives CASSRGGGDIQYF.

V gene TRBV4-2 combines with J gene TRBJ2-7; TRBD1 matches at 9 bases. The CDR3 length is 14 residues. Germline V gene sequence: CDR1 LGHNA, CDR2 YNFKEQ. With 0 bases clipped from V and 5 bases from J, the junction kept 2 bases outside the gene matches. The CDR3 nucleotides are TGTGCCAGCAGCCAAGAGGGACAGGGCGACGAGCAGTACTTC. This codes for CASSQEGQGDEQYF.

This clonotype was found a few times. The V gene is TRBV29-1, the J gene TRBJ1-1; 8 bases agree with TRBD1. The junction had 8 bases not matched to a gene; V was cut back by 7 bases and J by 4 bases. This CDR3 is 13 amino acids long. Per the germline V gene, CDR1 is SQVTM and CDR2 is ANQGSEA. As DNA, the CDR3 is TGCAGCGCATGCGACAGGGGTATCACTGAAGCTTTCTTT. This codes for CSACDRGITEAFF.

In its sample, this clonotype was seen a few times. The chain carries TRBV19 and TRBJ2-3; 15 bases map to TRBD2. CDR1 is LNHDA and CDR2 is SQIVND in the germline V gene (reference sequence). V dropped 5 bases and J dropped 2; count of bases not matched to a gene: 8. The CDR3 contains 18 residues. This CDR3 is CASSVGLAGGRFTDTQYF. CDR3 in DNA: TGTGCCAGTAGTGTGGGACTAGCGGGGGGACGGTTCACAGATACGCAGTATTTT.

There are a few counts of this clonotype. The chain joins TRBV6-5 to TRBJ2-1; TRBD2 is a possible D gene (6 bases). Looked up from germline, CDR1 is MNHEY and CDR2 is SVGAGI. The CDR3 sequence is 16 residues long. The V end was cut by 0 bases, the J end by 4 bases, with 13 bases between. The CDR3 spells CASSYSGGVLYNEQFF. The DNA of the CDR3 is TGTGCCAGCAGTTACTCGGGGGGAGTCTTATACAATGAGCAGTTCTTC.

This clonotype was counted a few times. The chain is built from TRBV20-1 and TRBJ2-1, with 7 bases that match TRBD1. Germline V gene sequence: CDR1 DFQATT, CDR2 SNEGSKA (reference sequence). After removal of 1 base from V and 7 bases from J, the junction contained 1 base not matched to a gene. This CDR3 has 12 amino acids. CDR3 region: CSARVRGNEQFF. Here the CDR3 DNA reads TGCAGTGCTAGAGTCAGGGGGAATGAGCAGTTCTTC.

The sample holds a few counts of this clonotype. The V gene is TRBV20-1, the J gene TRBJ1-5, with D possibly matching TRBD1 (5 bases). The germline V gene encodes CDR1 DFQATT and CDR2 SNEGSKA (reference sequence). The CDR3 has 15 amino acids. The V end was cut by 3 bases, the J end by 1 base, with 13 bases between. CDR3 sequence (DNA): TGCAGTGCTAGCCCGGGGGGGGGAAGCAATCAGCCCCAGCATTTT. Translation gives CSASPGGGSNQPQHF.

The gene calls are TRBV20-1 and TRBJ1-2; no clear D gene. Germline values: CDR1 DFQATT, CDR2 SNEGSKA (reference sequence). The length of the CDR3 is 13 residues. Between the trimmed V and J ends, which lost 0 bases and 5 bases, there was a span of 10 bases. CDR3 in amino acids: CSARDAGTYGYTF. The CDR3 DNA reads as TGCAGTGCTAGAGACGCCGGCACGTATGGCTACACCTTC.

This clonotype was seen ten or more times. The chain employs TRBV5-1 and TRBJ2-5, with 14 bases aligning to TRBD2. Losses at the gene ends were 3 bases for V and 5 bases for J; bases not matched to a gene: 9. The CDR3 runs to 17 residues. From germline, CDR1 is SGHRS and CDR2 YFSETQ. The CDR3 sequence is CASSWTSGGSGGETQYF. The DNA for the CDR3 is TGCGCCAGCAGCTGGACTAGCGGGGGGTCAGGAGGGGAGACCCAGTACTTC.

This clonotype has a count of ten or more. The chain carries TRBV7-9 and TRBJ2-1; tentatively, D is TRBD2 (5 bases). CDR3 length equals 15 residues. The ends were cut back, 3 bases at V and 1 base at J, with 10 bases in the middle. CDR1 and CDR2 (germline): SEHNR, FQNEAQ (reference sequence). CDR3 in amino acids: CASSFRGSSYNEQFF. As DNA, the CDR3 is TGTGCCAGCAGCTTCCGGGGATCATCCTACAATGAGCAGTTCTTC.

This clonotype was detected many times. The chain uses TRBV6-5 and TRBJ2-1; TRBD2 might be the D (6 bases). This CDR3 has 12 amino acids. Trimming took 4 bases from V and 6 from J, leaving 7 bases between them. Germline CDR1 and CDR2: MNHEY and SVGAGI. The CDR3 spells CASSSRGNEQFF. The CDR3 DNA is TGTGCCAGCAGTTCGCGGGGCAATGAGCAGTTCTTC.